The 15 T cell receptor beta chains given below trace back to one sample, sequenced in a study of T-cell reconstitution after alpha-beta-depleted transplantation in children. It was with unique molecular identifiers that the TCRbeta library was prepared. TCRdb fed the PCR reads into MiXCR, producing one record per CDR3 protein. The table has around 240,000 distinct CDR3 sequences, around 7.5% seen once. This material consisted of PBMCs, mostly from graft donor cells, taken 180 days after TCRalphabeta/CD19-depleted stem cell transplant. The receptor source for this set is a male patient between 10 and 17 years old who had a stem cell transplant for acute lymphoblastic leukemia, so the T cells may come from the graft donor.

Note on this clonotype: This may be a read error, as it is one base from a much larger clone. The chain joins TRBV29-1 to TRBJ2-5; D ambiguous. Germline V gene data show CDR1 as SQVTM and CDR2 as ANQGSEA. This CDR3 comprises 10 residues. Trimming took 8 bases from V and 5 from J, leaving 9 bases between them. The CDR3 sequence: CSTASETQYF. The CDR3 DNA reads TGCAGCACCGCTTCGGAGACCCAGTACTTC.

In its sample, this clonotype was seen many times. The chain recombines TRBV20-1 with TRBJ2-7; D unclear. Between the trimmed V and J ends, which lost 3 bases and 2 bases, there was a span of 8 bases. The germline V gene encodes CDR1 DFQATT and CDR2 SNEGSKA (reference sequence). The CDR3 extends over 12 amino acids. CDR3 nucleotide sequence: TGCAGTGCTAGGCGGTTAGCCTACGAGCAGTACTTC. Its protein product is CSARRLAYEQYF.

This clonotype has at least ten counts. J is TRBJ1-1 and V is TRBV11-2, with D uncertain. CDR3 length: 16 amino acids. Germline V gene lookup returns CDR1 SGHAT and CDR2 FQNNGV. V lost 5 bases to trimming and J lost 1 base, with 17 bases between them. CDR3 sequence reads: CASSPRTRGGNTEAFF. DNA of the CDR3: TGTGCCAGCAGCCCCCGGACCCGGGGTGGGAACACTGAAGCTTTCTTT.

This clonotype was observed at least ten times. V is TRBV7-9 and J is TRBJ2-7; D is tentatively TRBD1 or TRBD2 (5 bases each). This CDR3 is built from 14 residues. V was trimmed by 2 bases and J by 6 bases, leaving 14 bases between them. The germline gives CDR1 SEHNR, CDR2 FQNEAQ (reference sequence). The CDR3 DNA sequence: TGTGCCAGCAGCTTAAAAGTTTCAGGGAGCGAGCAGTACTTC. Translation: CASSLKVSGSEQYF.

This chain joins TRBV11-2 and TRBJ1-2; D is perhaps TRBD1 (5 bases). Trimming cost V 3 bases and J 0 bases, with 11 bases left between them. Germline CDR1 is SGHAT and CDR2 is FQNNGV. There are 15 residues in the CDR3. The CDR3 DNA is TGTGCCAGCAGCTTCCCGGGGCCGTCTAACTATGGCTACACCTTC. This translates into CASSFPGPSNYGYTF.

This clonotype appeared many times. The rearrangement uses TRBV20-1 and TRBJ2-2; 12 positions agree with TRBD2. Trimming took 1 base from V and 2 from J; bases not matched to a gene: 2. This CDR3 is built from 16 residues. Germline V CDR1 and CDR2: DFQATT, SNEGSKA (reference sequence). In nucleotides, the CDR3 is TGCAGTGCTAGAGTCGGACTAGCGGGAAACACCGGGGAGCTGTTTTTT. Translating gives CSARVGLAGNTGELFF.

The J gene is TRBJ2-1, the V gene TRBV19; no definite D call. In germline, CDR1 is LNHDA, CDR2 SQIVND (reference sequence). The V gene lost 2 bases and the J gene lost 6 bases, with 5 bases spanning the gap. This CDR3 region has 12 residues. The CDR3 DNA follows: TGTGCCAGTAGTATACTAGGCAATGAGCAGTTCTTC. The encoded protein is CASSILGNEQFF.

Concerning this clonotype itself: A read error may be the cause here, since a much bigger clone is one base away. V gene TRBV5-1 combines with J gene TRBJ1-1; D is unclear. Germline lookup yields CDR1 SGHRS and CDR2 YFSETQ. The CDR3 extends over 14 amino acids. The V end lost 4 bases, the J end lost 1 base, and 11 bases lay between the germline ends. The CDR3 sequence is CASSPHEGNTEAFF. CDR3 coding DNA: TGCGCCAGCAGCCCACACGAGGGGAACACTGAAGCTTTCTTT.

The rearrangement uses TRBV12-3 or TRBV12-4 and TRBJ2-7; either TRBD1 or TRBD2 may fit D (6 bases each). V was shortened by 10 bases and J by 2 bases, with 21 bases between the two germline ends. The CDR3 runs 15 residues. The CDR3 region has the DNA TGTGCCAACAGCCCTAGCGACAGGAAAACCTACGAGCAGTACTTC. Residues: CANSPSDRKTYEQYF.

Note on this clonotype: A read error may explain this, as a much larger clone is one base away. This chain links TRBV5-1 with TRBJ1-4; no definite D call. V lost 0 bases and J 3 bases, leaving 9 bases between the germline ends. This CDR3 is 15 amino acids long. CDR1 is SGHRS and CDR2 is YFSETQ in the germline V gene. The DNA for the CDR3 is TGCGCCAGCAGCTTGGAACGGGTAGCTAATGAAAAACTGTTTTTT. The encoded protein is CASSLERVANEKLFF.

This clonotype was detected ten times or more. The chain carries TRBV7-9 and TRBJ1-2; D possibly corresponds to TRBD1 (5 bases). The CDR3 sequence is 14 residues long. Germline assignment: CDR1 SEHNR and CDR2 FQNEAQ (reference sequence). V lost 5 bases to trimming and J lost 4 bases, with 14 bases between them. DNA for the CDR3: TGTGCCAGCAGCCCGCGACAGAGACTCTATGGCTACACCTTC. Protein sequence: CASSPRQRLYGYTF.

This clonotype was counted at least ten times. This sequence joins TRBV20-1 and TRBJ1-5, with D hard to call. Germline CDR1 is DFQATT and CDR2 is SNEGSKA (reference sequence). The V gene lost 4 bases and the J gene lost 2 bases, with 21 bases spanning the gap. The CDR3 loop spans 17 amino acids. CDR3 in DNA: TGCAGTGCTATTGACGACCTCCCAAGAATAGGCAATCAGCCCCAGCATTTT. Amino acids: CSAIDDLPRIGNQPQHF.

The J gene is TRBJ2-7, the V gene TRBV3-1; TRBD2 agrees at 10 bases. Germline V gene sequence: CDR1 LGHDT, CDR2 YNNKEL (reference sequence). Losses at the gene ends were 2 bases for V and 4 bases for J; bases not matched to a gene: 8. The CDR3 contains 16 residues. The CDR3 nucleotides are TGTGCCAGCAGCCAAACTGTACTAGCGGGAAGGTACGAGCAGTACTTC. Amino acids: CASSQTVLAGRYEQYF.

This clonotype was found many times. This chain links TRBV7-9 with TRBJ2-7; 7 bases are a match to TRBD1. This CDR3 comprises 15 residues. V lost 5 bases to trimming and J lost 5 bases; unmatched junction nucleotides: 12. Germline loops: CDR1 SEHNR, CDR2 FQNEAQ (reference sequence). The CDR3: CASSVESGTEDEQYF. The CDR3 DNA reads TGTGCCAGCAGCGTTGAATCCGGGACAGAGGACGAGCAGTACTTC. Based on the CDR3 plus reference TRBV7-9 and TRBJ2-7, the full variable domain is DTGVSQNPRHKITKRGQNVTFRCDPISEHNRLYWYRQTLGQGPEFLTYFQNEAQLEKSRLLSDRFSAERPKGSFSTLEIQRTEQGDSAMYLCASSVESGTEDEQYFGPGTRLTVT.

This clonotype showed up many times. The V and J genes are TRBV7-9 and TRBJ1-1, with D possibly TRBD1 on 6 matching bases. This CDR3 is 13 amino acids long. With 6 bases removed from V and 10 bases from J, the gap between germline ends came to 18 bases. Germline V gene sequence: CDR1 SEHNR, CDR2 FQNEAQ (reference sequence). DNA of the CDR3: TGTGCCAGCAGTCAGGAAACGGGGACAACAGCTTTCTTT. This sequence encodes CASSQETGTTAFF.